The 21 T cell receptor beta chains below all came from one sample that was sequenced in a study of T cell repertoires in cytomegalovirus infection. In TCRdb, the reads were re-called with MiXCR into one record per CDR3 protein. The sample yields approximately 97,000 distinct CDR3 sequences, 15% to 20% seen once. Sample: PBMCs. The receptors were gathered from a human donor in good health (CMV status not recorded). Some clones in this sample may be carry-over from other donors' samples.

Points on this clonotype: The junction and the germline gene differ at one end; a read error may be behind it. The chain uses TRBV2 and TRBJ1-4; perhaps TRBD1 as D (6 bases). CDR1 SNHLY and CDR2 FYNNEI come from the germline V gene. The CDR3 spans 15 residues. The CDR3 DNA follows: TGTGACAGCCGGCTCAGGGGTCGGGTTGATGAAAAACTGTTTTTT. It is translated as CDSRLRGRVDEKLFF.

This chain joins TRBV10-3 and TRBJ1-1, with 7 bases matching TRBD1. V shed 0 bases, J shed 5 bases, and the junction held 3 bases outside the gene matches. CDR1 and CDR2 from the germline V gene are ENHRY and SYGVKD. This CDR3 comprises 14 residues. CDR3 sequence reads: CAISESDRATEAFF. CDR3 sequence (DNA): TGTGCCATCAGTGAGTCCGACAGGGCTACTGAAGCTTTCTTT.

The chain combines TRBV12-3 or TRBV12-4 with TRBJ2-5; TRBD2 matches 10 bases. The CDR3 is made up of 13 amino acids. V trimming: 7 bases; J trimming: 5 bases; junction bases outside the gene matches: 4. In DNA form, the CDR3 reads TGTGCCAGCAAAGCGGGGGGGCGGGAGACCCAGTACTTC. Translating gives CASKAGGRETQYF.

This clonotype occurred a few times. The chain is built from TRBV27 and TRBJ2-5; D gene uncertain. There are 11 residues in the CDR3. Trimming stripped 8 bases from V and 5 bases from J, with 9 bases between. Germline V lookup: CDR1 MNHEY, CDR2 SMNVEV (reference sequence). CDR3 in amino acids: CASGFLETQYF. Written as DNA, the CDR3 is TGTGCCAGCGGCTTCTTGGAGACCCAGTACTTC.

This sequence joins TRBV12-3 or TRBV12-4 and TRBJ2-5; possible D gene TRBD2, 7 bases. Deletions cut 5 bases from V and 3 bases from J, with 16 bases between. This CDR3 has 15 amino acids. The CDR3 region is CASSPGGRLEETQYF. CDR3 nucleotides: TGTGCCAGCAGTCCCGGGGGGCGGCTAGAAGAGACCCAGTACTTC.

This clonotype was seen many times. The gene calls are TRBV10-2 and TRBJ1-3; D is possibly TRBD1 (5 bases). Germline values: CDR1 WSHSY, CDR2 SAAADI. The ends were cut back, 3 bases at V and 0 bases at J, with 9 bases in the middle. The CDR3 contains 15 residues. CDR3 loop: CASSDPGPSGNTIYF. CDR3 bases: TGCGCCAGCAGTGACCCAGGGCCCTCTGGAAACACCATATATTTT.

This clonotype was observed once. V gene TRBV28 combines with J gene TRBJ2-7; TRBD1 aligns across 8 bases. Germline V gene data show CDR1 as MDHEN and CDR2 as SYDVKM. There are 14 residues in the CDR3. Germline trimming cut 3 bases from V and 2 bases from J; bases unmatched to any gene: 3. The CDR3 region has the DNA TGTGCCAGCAGTTTGACAGGGGACCCCTACGAGCAGTACTTC. Protein product: CASSLTGDPYEQYF. The full variable domain, rest sourced from reference TRBV28 and TRBJ2-7, is DVKVTQSSRYLVKRTGEKVFLECVQDMDHENMFWYRQDPGLGLRLIYFSYDVKMKEKGDIPEGYSVSREKKERFSLILESASTNQTSMYLCASSLTGDPYEQYFGPGTRLTVT.

This clonotype occurred many times. V and J are TRBV7-2 and TRBJ2-2; D ambiguous. Germline loops: CDR1 SGHTA, CDR2 FQGNSA. Trimming stripped 5 bases from V and 6 bases from J, with 16 bases between. The CDR3 sequence is 15 residues long. The CDR3 sequence is CASSPNLSGAGELFF. For the CDR3, the DNA is TGTGCCAGCAGCCCTAATCTAAGTGGTGCCGGGGAGCTGTTTTTT. Full variable domain (rest looked up from reference TRBV7-2 and TRBJ2-2): GAGVSQSPSNKVTEKGKDVELRCDPISGHTALYWYRQSLGQGLEFLIYFQGNSAPDKSGLPSDRFSAERTGGSVSTLTIQRTQQEDSAVYLCASSPNLSGAGELFFGEGSRLTVL.

This chain connects TRBV7-2 to TRBJ2-5; D might be TRBD2 (6 bases). There are 13 residues in the CDR3. Germline CDR1 is SGHTA and CDR2 is FQGNSA. Trimming shortened V by 6 bases and J by 5 bases, and 13 bases separated the two germline ends. CDR3 amino acids: CASRRDSRETQYF. In nucleotides, the CDR3 is TGTGCCAGCAGACGGGACTCCCGGGAGACCCAGTACTTC. Variable domain in full (rest from reference TRBV7-2 and TRBJ2-5): GAGVSQSPSNKVTEKGKDVELRCDPISGHTALYWYRQSLGQGLEFLIYFQGNSAPDKSGLPSDRFSAERTGGSVSTLTIQRTQQEDSAVYLCASRRDSRETQYFGPGTRLLVL.

A few counts support this clonotype. V and J are TRBV12-5 and TRBJ2-5; D is undetermined. This CDR3 contains 13 residues. CDR1 and CDR2 (germline): LGHNT, FRNRAP. V lost 5 bases, J lost 7 bases, and 14 bases lay in between. This CDR3 is CASGPDTLGTQYF. Written as DNA, the CDR3 is TGTGCTAGTGGTCCAGATACCCTAGGGACCCAGTACTTC.

A remark on this clonotype: A much larger clone sits a single nucleotide away, making a read error possible. V is TRBV11-2 and J is TRBJ2-1; D gene ambiguous. Looked up from germline, CDR1 is SGHAT and CDR2 is FQNNGV. The CDR3 is 10 residues long. V lost 0 bases and J 9 bases, leaving 0 bases between the germline ends. The CDR3 sequence is CASSLDEQFF. CDR3 DNA sequence: TGTGCCAGCAGCTTAGATGAGCAGTTCTTC.

This clonotype has ten or more counts. The V gene is TRBV7-2, the J gene TRBJ2-7, with TRBD2 matching 7 bases. V was clipped by 6 bases and J by 3 bases; unmatched bases: 8. Germline-derived CDR1 and CDR2 are SGHTA and FQGNSA. The CDR3 sequence is 14 residues long. CDR3 amino acids: CASSRLASIYEQYF. CDR3 sequence (DNA): TGTGCCAGCAGTCGACTAGCTTCGATCTACGAGCAGTACTTC.

This clonotype appeared a few times. This chain connects TRBV28 to TRBJ2-3; D gene uncertain. The CDR3 totals 14 residues. The germline gives CDR1 MDHEN, CDR2 SYDVKM. V lost 7 bases to trimming and J lost 5 bases, with 16 bases between them. The CDR3, as DNA: TGTGCCAGCAACAATTGGGGATCGGTAGATACGCAGTATTTT. Encoded protein: CASNNWGSVDTQYF. The complete variable domain, with remaining parts taken from reference TRBV28 and TRBJ2-3, reads DVKVTQSSRYLVKRTGEKVFLECVQDMDHENMFWYRQDPGLGLRLIYFSYDVKMKEKGDIPEGYSVSREKKERFSLILESASTNQTSMYLCASNNWGSVDTQYFGPGTRLTVL.

The table lists this clonotype with a few counts. The chain recombines TRBV4-2 with TRBJ2-5; D remains ambiguous. In germline, CDR1 is LGHNA, CDR2 YNFKEQ. The germline V and J ends were trimmed by 2 bases and 0 bases, with 13 bases remaining between them. The CDR3 loop spans 16 amino acids. The CDR3 bases are TGTGCCAGCAGCCAAATTATCGCCCAGTACCAAGAGACCCAGTACTTC. Its translation is CASSQIIAQYQETQYF.

This clonotype was detected only a few times. This rearrangement joins TRBV27 to TRBJ2-2, with 8 bases lining up with TRBD1. The ends lost 5 bases at V and 6 bases at J; junction bases unmatched: 11. The CDR3 spans 16 residues. CDR1 is MNHEY and CDR2 is SMNVEV in the germline V gene (reference sequence). CDR3 loop: CASSPPPDRGAGELFF. The CDR3 coding sequence is TGTGCCAGCAGTCCACCCCCCGACAGGGGCGCCGGGGAGCTGTTTTTT.

The sample holds many counts of this clonotype. The rearrangement links TRBV4-2 to TRBJ1-6; 11 bases are a match to TRBD1. V dropped 0 bases and J dropped 5; count of bases not matched to a gene: 6. CDR1 is LGHNA, CDR2 YNFKEQ, per germline. The CDR3 contains 18 residues. CDR3 loop: CASSQDWGTGGDNSPLHF. CDR3 in DNA: TGTGCCAGCAGCCAAGACTGGGGGACAGGGGGGGATAATTCACCCCTCCACTTT.

Turning to this clonotype: As the CDR3 is not closed by the conserved phenylalanine or tryptophan, this likely results from a read error. The V gene is TRBV29-1, the J gene TRBJ1-5; D gene unclear. Per the germline V gene, CDR1 is SQVTM and CDR2 is ANQGSEA. Trimming removed 6 bases at V and 5 bases at J, with 11 bases between. This CDR3 has 12 amino acids. CDR3 region: CSVSSFDQPQHL. As DNA, the CDR3 is TGCAGCGTGAGTAGTTTCGATCAGCCCCAGCATTTA.

This chain links TRBV28 with TRBJ1-5; D call uncertain. The CDR3 covers 16 residues. CDR1 MDHEN and CDR2 SYDVKM come from the germline V gene. Trimming cost V 6 bases and J 0 bases, with 15 bases left between them. CDR3 protein: CASRKGRNNSNQPQHF. In DNA, the CDR3 is TGTGCCAGCAGGAAGGGAAGGAATAATAGCAATCAGCCCCAGCATTTT. Full variable domain (missing parts from reference TRBV28 and TRBJ1-5): DVKVTQSSRYLVKRTGEKVFLECVQDMDHENMFWYRQDPGLGLRLIYFSYDVKMKEKGDIPEGYSVSREKKERFSLILESASTNQTSMYLCASRKGRNNSNQPQHFGDGTRLSIL.

This clonotype showed up just a few times. This rearrangement joins TRBV2 to TRBJ2-1; TRBD2 aligns across 9 bases. V dropped 5 bases and J dropped 7; count of bases not matched to a gene: 12. The CDR3 runs 16 residues. Germline lookup yields CDR1 SNHLY and CDR2 FYNNEI. The CDR3 loop reads CASSPVRGGVSNEQFF. CDR3 sequence (DNA): TGTGCCAGCAGTCCGGTGCGGGGGGGGGTTTCGAATGAGCAGTTCTTC.

The V gene is TRBV12-3 or TRBV12-4, the J gene TRBJ2-6; D might be TRBD1 (5 bases). Deletions cut 3 bases from V and 0 bases from J, with 12 bases between. CDR3 length: 17 residues. The CDR3 bases are TGTGCCAGCAGTTTGTGGCAGGGAAACTCTGGGGCCAACGTCCTGACTTTC. Residues: CASSLWQGNSGANVLTF.

This clonotype has just a few counts. The rearrangement uses TRBV20-1 and TRBJ2-3; D remains unclear. V shed 7 bases and J shed 2 bases, with 19 bases lying between them. The CDR3 covers 15 residues. The germline V gene encodes CDR1 DFQATT and CDR2 SNEGSKA (reference sequence). This CDR3 is CSVEATWANTDTQYF. Here the CDR3 DNA reads TGCAGTGTTGAAGCTACTTGGGCTAACACAGATACGCAGTATTTT.